This T cell receptor (beta chain) appears in the sequencing data of a study of beta chain features in type 1 diabetes. Study overall: The study examined 90 million to 130 million sorted cells across all samples.

Per germline, CDR1 MDHEN and CDR2 SYDVKM. V was clipped by 3 bases and J by 8 bases, with 11 bases between them. This CDR3 is 13 amino acids long. This clone was recorded a few times. What it recognizes is unknown. Findings and limits, study-wide: Moderate but significant shortening of TCRB CDR3s was recorded in all four CD4+ subsets from Type 1 diabetes patients.

Around 120 mL of blood, on average, came from one heparinised draw per donor. Expressed TCRB transcripts were sequenced after all isolated RNA was converted to cDNA. The data were produced by immunoSEQ multiplex PCR, yet TCRdb's version contains in-frame clones alone and is incomplete. The table includes around 97,000 clones, over 25% detected once. The receptor was isolated from a woman under 30 with type 1 diabetes. Source material: central memory CD4+ T cells from blood. V and J are TRBV28 and TRBJ2-1; D remains ambiguous. This CDR3 is CASSLNSVHEQFF. Here the CDR3 DNA reads TGTGCCAGCAGTTTGAACAGTGTGCATGAGCAGTTCTTC.